This T cell receptor beta chain was retrieved from a study of cytomegalovirus exposure and HLA in healthy donors (dated by TCRdb to 2016 to 2017). Regarding the complete study: According to an earlier analysis of a few hundred of the donors, about 179 million T cells yielded roughly 100 million unique TCR beta sequences and approximately 280 Gb of sequence data. Genome-wide SNP genotypes for about three fifths of the roughly 670 donors were used in a later genetic analysis, which treated that subset as a discovery cohort. Rather than using new phenotypic data, the later analysis identified candidate immune exposures from TCR beta sequences and from how often those sequences occurred across donors. A later analysis re-examined previously published TCR beta repertoires from over 500 donors and added high-resolution HLA genotyping to investigate patterns of TCR occurrence. The study was designed to test whether signatures of past pathogen exposure could be identified by cataloging public T cell receptors. On average, 235,054 unique TCR beta nucleotide sequences were sequenced per donor among about 400 genotyped donors of the cohort, with approximately 18% of those sequences being non-productive. The number of donors typed differed by locus, with about 629-640 for A, B, C, DRB1 and DQB1, more than 500 for DQA1, about 610 for DPA1, and roughly 450 for DPB1. The T cell repertoires of 700 or so subjects were profiled by immunosequencing and related to cytomegalovirus serostatus. Several DR-DQ haplotypes were treated as single units for association and clustering because of strong linkage in the cohort. High-throughput TCR immunosequencing, statistical association of individual TCRs with disease status, and machine learning were combined to predict cytomegalovirus infection status. Of the 300 to 450 genotyped donors, approximately 80% were placed in the genetic ancestry cluster associated with self-reported Caucasian donors. An early release covering approximately 600 HLA-typed donors comprised 250 to 350 gigabases of sequencing data and approximately 80 million unique TCR sequences. Donor age, sex, ethnicity and CMV serostatus were compiled together with the repertoire data. In addition to the first cohort of around 670 subjects, a separate validation cohort of around 110 different subjects was used. HLA typing included class I and class II loci at four-digit resolution. All discovery cohort repertoires had been generated using a single sequencing platform. In an earlier analysis of around 540 of the donors, high-throughput TCR beta sequencing was used to judge whether each TCR beta V gene segment behaved as functional or pseudogenic. On the study overall, not on this receptor specifically: Broadly in line with IMGT annotations, most TCR beta V segments showed up in productive rearrangements about 90% or about 30% of the time in an earlier analysis of around 550 of the donors. Linkage disequilibrium might explain the correlated functional status among segregating V segments, but an unknown experimental factor could not be excluded. Because counts were too low, some 17 rarely observed V segments, including chromosome 9 orphons, were left out of the earlier analysis of approximately 580 of the donors. In vitro tests confirmed that a few of the cytomegalovirus-associated TCR beta chains recognize cytomegalovirus antigens. In a later analysis, some 17,000 TCR beta sequences were associated with specific HLA alleles at a false discovery rate of 0.05. The authors suggested that the approach could potentially be extended to other disease states and immunological phenotypes. The study gave a list of 150 to 200 TCR beta chains associated with cytomegalovirus. According to a later analysis, TCR association rates differed among HLA loci, with DRB1 alleles showing the most associated TCRs and HLA-C alleles showing the fewest. Cytomegalovirus status was reported to be diagnosed by the classifier with high specificity and sensitivity in both the original and validation cohorts. Assigning TCR associations to individual alleles was difficult when HLA alleles, especially DR and DQ, strongly co-occurred. In this cohort, only TCR beta chains were sequenced, and detectable features were limited by the absence of alpha or paired-chain data. Because the 87-base-pair reads could not distinguish some IMGT-functional V segments, including TRBV6-2 and TRBV6-3, those segments were excluded. A further reported finding was that TCR beta sequences accurately predicted the HLA-A and HLA-B alleles for most subjects in the first cohort. A later analysis found that HLA-associated TCR beta chains were more clonally expanded and had lower generation probabilities than equally common non-associated chains. According to a later genetic analysis, donors in an Asian-associated ancestry cluster had fewer N-insertions in productive TCRs than the roughly 660-donor mean. A later genetic analysis associated a missense DCLRE1C variant with V-gene and J-gene trimming of TCR beta chains, and an independent cohort replicated the association. Most TCR sequences were observed very rarely across donors, whereas some public TCRs were present in many individuals. Because HLA typing was missing for some donors at each locus, association tests included only the typed subset. A cluster of highly shared sequence variants was judged likely to be a technical artifact of the sequencing pipeline. A later analysis reported that several top co-occurrence clusters appeared linked to parvovirus B19, influenza, CMV and Epstein-Barr virus. In a later analysis, most CMV-associated TCR beta chains were found to appear HLA-restricted, with HLA associations seemingly driven largely by CMV exposure. Immune exposure information for the cohort was limited to CMV serostatus. Sequencing depth was assumed to be roughly uniform across donors in the presence/absence analyses, though that assumption may not hold.

Reading the germline V gene gives CDR1 SGHDT and CDR2 YYEEEE. The CDR3 covers 15 residues, taking in both the cysteine and the phenylalanine. Only the CDR3 part of the read is kept: 45 bases, read in frame from the first base. A distance of 14 bases separates the germline ends of V and J, which lose 2 bases and 5 bases respectively. The cohort comprised fewer than 700 healthy bone marrow donors. Cohort members were all nominally healthy when sampled, although unrecorded immune exposures were likely present. The donor tested CMV seronegative and was one of the 352 seronegative cohort members. Every donor gave a peripheral blood sample, and the peripheral blood mononuclear cells from that sample were used for TCR beta sequencing. Genomic DNA was extracted from the blood cell samples with the Qiagen DNeasy Blood Extraction Kit. Libraries were constructed by the immunoSEQ multiplex PCR assay. The multiplex PCR relied on a mix of 60 forward primers for TCR Vbeta segments and 13 reverse primers for TCR Jbeta segments. Amplification of the CDR3 region of rearranged TCR beta genes was performed with a multiplex PCR assay on genomic DNA. The amplified TCR beta libraries were sequenced on the Illumina HiSeq System as 87-base-pair reads. Concerning the study's data processing: Across the roughly 600 repertoires, a later analysis counted roughly 84 million unique TCR beta chains, approximately 12 million of which were shared by at least two donors. To remove PCR and sequencing errors, raw reads were error-corrected and collapsed into unique sequences using a nearest-neighbor algorithm that merged closely related sequences. CDR3 sequences were aligned to IMGT reference sequences to assign V, D and J gene segments. For a sequence to be retained, a match of at least six nucleotides was required to both a V gene segment and a J gene segment. A rearrangement counted as productive if the CDR3 had no stop codons and remained in frame with V and J, and every other rearrangement counted as non-productive. CDR3 was defined according to IMGT convention as the region running from the second conserved V-encoded cysteine to the conserved J-encoded phenylalanine. Sequences without an unambiguous match to a single V gene segment were excluded from the earlier analysis of over 500 of the donors. An earlier analysis of fewer than 750 of the donors classified V segments as functional when productive rearrangements were above 56.7% and as segregating when the standard deviation between donors was above 5%. A statistical classification framework was developed to diagnose cytomegalovirus status using the catalog of TCR beta chain sequences. V and J gene assignment, in a later analysis, came from comparing TCR nucleotide sequences with IMGT/GENE-DB human TR gene sequences. A later analysis assigned CDR3 sequences and most-parsimonious VDJ recombination scenarios with the TCRdist pipeline. In a later analysis, every TCR beta chain was defined by the combination of its CDR3 amino acid sequence and its V-gene family, and reads without a unique V-gene family were dropped. To address suspected cross-contamination and a sequencing artifact, a later analysis removed approximately 590 highly shared, low-generation-probability nucleotide sequences. In a later analysis, a clonal expansion index for each public chain was calculated from normalized within-repertoire ranks of inferred template counts. In a later analysis, generation probabilities were computed using a VDJ recombination model fitted to out-of-frame rearrangements, and the results were checked against IGoR. Hypergeometric tests were used in a later analysis to score TCR-TCR, TCR-HLA and TCR-CMV co-occurrence, with a repertoire-size bias correction applied to the TCR pairs. In a later analysis, false discovery rates were estimated by permuting HLA or CMV assignments 20 times. A later analysis grouped co-occurring TCRs with DBSCAN, adding TCRdist sequence similarity when clustering within HLA-allele-positive subsets. Repertoires with fewer than 30,000 or more than 120,000 public chains, plus five repertoires with anomalous nucleotide sharing, were excluded from co-occurrence clustering. TCRdb provides this immuneACCESS table in a form limited to in-frame rearrangements. Some clones are lacking; in checked studies, under half of them reflect an unresolved V gene, and why the rest are absent is not known. The V and J calls and clone size are taken from that table; D and trimming were inferred from the DNA. This sample lists about 130,000 clones; 70% to 80% were detected once. Around 1.8% of the sample belongs to the ten largest clones.

As to this clone: Its antigen is not yet known. No much larger clone is present one base from it, and per-base qualities are unavailable.

The sequence derives from a woman aged 50 to 60 in good health and CMV-seronegative. In this chain, TRBV5-6 is recombined with TRBJ2-1; a weak D assignment points to TRBD1 (5 bases agree). The sample was PBMCs. The bases read TGTGCCAGCAGCTTCAGGGTTCAATCCCACAATGAGCAGTTCTTC. Translated, this gives CASSFRVQSHNEQFF.